A selection of T cell receptor beta chains follows, all from one sample in a study of blood T cell repertoires in COVID-19. Assay used: immunoSEQ multiplex PCR; TCRdb lists only in-frame clones, some missing. The table lists approximately 230,000 clones, about 90% of them singletons. Sequences were obtained from peripheral blood. The receptors derive from a man aged 18 to 29 with active or convalescent COVID-19. Both conserved end residues are part of each CDR3. The D gene is left open where the match is weak. The listing skips clone size in some rows; elsewhere it reads once, few, many or a size class.

size | J | V | D | DNA | CDR3
. | TRBJ1-1 | TRBV19 | . | TGTGCCAGTAGCCCACTGGGGGCGACCCCTTTTAACACTGAAGCTTTCTTT | CASSPLGATPFNTEAFF
. | TRBJ2-7 | TRBV7-9 | . | TGTGCCAGCAGCTTAGGCAGGACAACCTACGAGCAGTACTTC | CASSLGRTTYEQYF
. | TRBJ1-3 | TRBV19 | . | TGTGCCAGTAGTATAGGCGGGGGCTCTGGAAACACCATATATTTT | CASSIGGGSGNTIYF
. | TRBJ2-1 | TRBV11-3 | . | TGTGCCAGCAGCTTCGGACAAAACTATAATGAGCAGTTCTTC | CASSFGQNYNEQFF
. | TRBJ1-1 | TRBV24-1 | . | TGTGCCACCAGTGACACATTGAACACTGAAGCTTTCTTT | CATSDTLNTEAFF
. | TRBJ1-1 | TRBV4-3 | . | TGCGCCAGCAGCCAAGATTGGTTCGTAGACACTGAAGCTTTCTTT | CASSQDWFVDTEAFF
. | TRBJ1-2 | TRBV27 | TRBD1 | TGTGCCAGCAGTTTATTAGGGGACAGCTATGGCTACACCTTC | CASSLLGDSYGYTF
. | TRBJ2-3 | TRBV5-6 | TRBD2 | TGTGCCAGCAGCCTGGGGGACTACCGCACAGATACGCAGTATTTT | CASSLGDYRTDTQYF
. | TRBJ2-5 | TRBV6-5 | TRBD1 | TGTGCCAGCAGACAGACAGGGTCGGAGACCCAGTACTTC | CASRQTGSETQYF
. | TRBJ2-4 | TRBV18 | . | TGTGCCAGCTCACCTAGGCAGGGAGGTAACATTCAGTACTTC | CASSPRQGGNIQYF
. | TRBJ2-5 | TRBV28 | . | TGTGCCAGCAGTTTGTGGGCCGTGGGGGCAGAGACCCAGTACTTC | CASSLWAVGAETQYF
. | TRBJ1-3 | TRBV2 | . | TGTGCCAGCAGTCCTCGGACACTATCTGGAAACACCATATATTTT | CASSPRTLSGNTIYF
. | TRBJ2-2 | TRBV9 | . | TGTGCCAGCAGCGTAGCCAGGGGCAACACCGGGGAGCTGTTTTTT | CASSVARGNTGELFF
. | TRBJ1-1 | TRBV19 | TRBD1 | TGTGCCAGTACCGTCCCGGGACAGGGGAAGAACACTGAAGCTTTCTTT | CASTVPGQGKNTEAFF
. | TRBJ1-2 | TRBV7-9 | . | TGTGCCAGCAGCCGCACAGGGTTAGGTGGCTACACCTTC | CASSRTGLGGYTF
. | TRBJ1-1 | TRBV7-8 | TRBD1 | TGTGCCAGCCTACGAGGGACAGGGGGCTCAGCTTTCTTT | CASLRGTGGSAFF
. | TRBJ2-1 | TRBV7-7 | . | TGTGCTAGCAGCCCCGAGAGGTACAATGAGCAGTTCTTC | CASSPERYNEQFF
. | TRBJ1-5 | TRBV5-6 | TRBD1 | TGTGCCCGCAGCTTGGGGGGGGACAGGAATCAGCCCCAGCATTTT | CARSLGGDRNQPQHF
few | TRBJ2-7 | TRBV11-1 | . | TGTGCCAGCAGCCCGAGACCCGACAGGGAGGACAACGAGCAGTACTTC | CASSPRPDREDNEQYF
. | TRBJ1-5 | TRBV28 | . | TGTGCCAGCAGTTCCCTGCAGGGATCTAATCAGCCCCAGCATTTT | CASSSLQGSNQPQHF